This T cell receptor beta chain was profiled in a study of blood T cell repertoires in COVID-19. Study information: Samples taken during acute and convalescent COVID-19 were collected in the United States, Italy and Spain. Sources were T cells, B-cell-depleted T cells, or PBMCs; the material itself was cDNA or gDNA.

Per the germline V gene, CDR1 is SGHDN and CDR2 is FVKESK. This CDR3 is built from 15 residues. Trimming cost V 1 base and J 2 bases; bases outside gene matches: 5. This clone appeared a single time. Libraries were prepared by immunoSEQ multiplex PCR; TCRdb keeps only in-frame clonotypes and omits some of them. The data show some 170,000 clones, 75% to 85% seen once. The chain couples TRBV14 to TRBJ2-7; 7 bases align to TRBD2. The specimen was peripheral blood. This clonotype originated in a human donor in a cohort sampled during active COVID-19. The CDR3 protein is CASSQVNSGAYEQYF. The CDR3 DNA sequence: TGTGCCAGCAGCCAAGTTAACAGCGGGGCCTACGAGCAGTACTTC.